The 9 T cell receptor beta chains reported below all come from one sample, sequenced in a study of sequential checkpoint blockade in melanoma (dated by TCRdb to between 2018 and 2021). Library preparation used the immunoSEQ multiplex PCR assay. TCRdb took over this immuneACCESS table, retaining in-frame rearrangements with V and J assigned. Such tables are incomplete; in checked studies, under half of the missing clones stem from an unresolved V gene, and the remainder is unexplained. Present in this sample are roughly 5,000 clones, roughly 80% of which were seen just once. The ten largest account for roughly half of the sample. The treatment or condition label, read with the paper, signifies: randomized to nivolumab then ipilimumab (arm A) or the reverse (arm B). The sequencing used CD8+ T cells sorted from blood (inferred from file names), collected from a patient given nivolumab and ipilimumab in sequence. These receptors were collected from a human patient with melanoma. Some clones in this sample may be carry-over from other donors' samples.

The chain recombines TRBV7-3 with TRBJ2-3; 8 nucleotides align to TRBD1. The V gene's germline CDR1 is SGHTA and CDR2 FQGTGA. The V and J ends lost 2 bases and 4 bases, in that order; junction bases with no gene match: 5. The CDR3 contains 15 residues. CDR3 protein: CASSLGQGRADTQYF. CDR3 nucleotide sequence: TGTGCCAGCAGCTTAGGACAGGGCAGGGCAGATACGCAGTATTTT.

The CDR3 DNA sequence: TGTGCCAGCAGTTACTCGCGACAGGGACTGGATGGCTACACCTTC. The encoded protein is CASSYSRQGLDGYTF. V and J are TRBV6-6 and TRBJ1-2, with TRBD1 identical over 7 bases. Looked up from germline, CDR1 is MNHNY and CDR2 is SVGAGI (reference sequence). The CDR3 loop spans 15 amino acids. With 0 bases clipped from V and 6 bases from J, the junction kept 7 bases outside the gene matches.

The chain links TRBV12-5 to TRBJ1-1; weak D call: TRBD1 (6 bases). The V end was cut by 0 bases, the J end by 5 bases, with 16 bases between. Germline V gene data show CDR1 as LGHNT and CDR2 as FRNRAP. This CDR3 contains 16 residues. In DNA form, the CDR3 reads TGTGCTAGTGGTTTGGTAGGGACAAGGGTATGGACTGAAGCTTTCTTT. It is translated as CASGLVGTRVWTEAFF.

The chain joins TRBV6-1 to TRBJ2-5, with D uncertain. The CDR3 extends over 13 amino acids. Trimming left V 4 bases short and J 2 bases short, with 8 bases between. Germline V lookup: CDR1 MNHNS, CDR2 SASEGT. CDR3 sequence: CASSGVTQETQYF. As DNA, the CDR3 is TGTGCCAGCAGTGGCGTCACTCAAGAGACCCAGTACTTC.

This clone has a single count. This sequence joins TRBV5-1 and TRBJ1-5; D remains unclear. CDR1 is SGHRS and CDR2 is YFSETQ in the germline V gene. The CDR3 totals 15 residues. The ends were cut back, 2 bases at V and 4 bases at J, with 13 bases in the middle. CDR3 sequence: CASSLNPGENQPQHF. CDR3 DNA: TGCGCCAGCAGCTTAAATCCCGGGGAGAATCAGCCCCAGCATTTT.

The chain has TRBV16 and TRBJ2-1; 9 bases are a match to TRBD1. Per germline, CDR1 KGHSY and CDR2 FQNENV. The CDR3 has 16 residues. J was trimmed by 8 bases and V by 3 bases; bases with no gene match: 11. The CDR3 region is CASSHPKTGGSDEQFF. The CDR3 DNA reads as TGTGCCAGCAGCCACCCTAAGACAGGGGGGTCCGATGAGCAGTTCTTC.

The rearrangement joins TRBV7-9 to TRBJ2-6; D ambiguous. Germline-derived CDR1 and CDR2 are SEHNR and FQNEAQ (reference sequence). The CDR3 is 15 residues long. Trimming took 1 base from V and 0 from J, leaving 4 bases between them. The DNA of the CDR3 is TGTGCCAGCAGCTTAGACTCCTCTGGGGCCAACGTCCTGACTTTC. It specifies CASSLDSSGANVLTF.

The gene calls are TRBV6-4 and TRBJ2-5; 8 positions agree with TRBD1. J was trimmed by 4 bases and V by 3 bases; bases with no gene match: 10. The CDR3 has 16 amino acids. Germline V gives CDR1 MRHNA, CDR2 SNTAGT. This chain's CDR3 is CASSERQGAKLETQYF. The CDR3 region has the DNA TGTGCCAGCAGTGAGAGGCAGGGGGCAAAATTAGAGACCCAGTACTTC.

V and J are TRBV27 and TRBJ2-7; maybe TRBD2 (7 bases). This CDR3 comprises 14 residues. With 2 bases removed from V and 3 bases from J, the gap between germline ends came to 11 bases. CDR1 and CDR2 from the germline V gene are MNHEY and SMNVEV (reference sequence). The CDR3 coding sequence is TGTGCCAGCAGTTTAGGGGGGGCTCTCTACGAGCAGTACTTC. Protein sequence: CASSLGGALYEQYF.